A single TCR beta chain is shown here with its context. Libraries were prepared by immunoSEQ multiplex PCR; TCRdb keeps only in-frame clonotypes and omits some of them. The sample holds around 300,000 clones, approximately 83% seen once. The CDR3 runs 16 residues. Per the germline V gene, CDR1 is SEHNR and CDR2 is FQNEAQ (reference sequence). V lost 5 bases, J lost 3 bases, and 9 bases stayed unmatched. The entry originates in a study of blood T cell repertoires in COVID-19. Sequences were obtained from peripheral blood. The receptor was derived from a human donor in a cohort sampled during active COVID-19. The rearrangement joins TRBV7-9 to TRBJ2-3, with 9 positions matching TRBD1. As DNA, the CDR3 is TGTGCCAGCAGCCTAGTGGGACAGGGCGGGACAGATACGCAGTATTTT. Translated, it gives CASSLVGQGGTDTQYF.